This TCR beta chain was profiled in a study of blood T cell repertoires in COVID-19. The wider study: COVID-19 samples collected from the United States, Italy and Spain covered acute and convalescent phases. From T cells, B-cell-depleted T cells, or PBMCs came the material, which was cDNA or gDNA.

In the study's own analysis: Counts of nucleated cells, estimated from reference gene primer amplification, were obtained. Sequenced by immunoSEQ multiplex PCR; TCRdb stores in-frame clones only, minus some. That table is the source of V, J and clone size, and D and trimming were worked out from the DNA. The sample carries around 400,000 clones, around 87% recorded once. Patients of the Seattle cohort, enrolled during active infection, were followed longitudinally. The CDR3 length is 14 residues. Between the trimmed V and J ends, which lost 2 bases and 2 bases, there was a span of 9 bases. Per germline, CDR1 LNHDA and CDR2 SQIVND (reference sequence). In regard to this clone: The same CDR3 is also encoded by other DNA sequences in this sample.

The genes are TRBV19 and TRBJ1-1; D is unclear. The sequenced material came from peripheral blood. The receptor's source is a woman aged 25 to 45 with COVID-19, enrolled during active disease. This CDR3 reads CASSIRGGNTEAFF. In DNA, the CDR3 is TGTGCCAGTAGTATACGAGGTGGAAACACTGAAGCTTTCTTT.